This section outlines one T cell receptor beta chain sequence together with its context. The target antigen is unknown. The data originate from a study of cytomegalovirus exposure and HLA in healthy donors. Deletions cut 0 bases from V and 2 bases from J, with 6 bases between. The CDR3 sequence is 13 residues long. Germline lookup yields CDR1 SGDLS and CDR2 YYNGEE. Study observations and caveats: It was reported that the classifier diagnosed cytomegalovirus status with high specificity and sensitivity in both the original and validation cohorts.

Researchers ran the PCR with 60 Vbeta and 13 Jbeta primers. This table comes from immunoSEQ multiplex PCR, and its TCRdb copy is limited to in-frame clones, with some not included. This sample has over 100,000 clones, with 70% to 80% found just once. The J gene is TRBJ2-7, the V gene TRBV9, with D maybe TRBD1 (5 bases). The sequence derives from a woman younger than 35 in good health and CMV-seropositive. The source material was PBMCs. DNA of the CDR3: TGTGCCAGCAGCGTAGGACAGACCTACGAGCAGTACTTC. Translated: CASSVGQTYEQYF.